Sequencing of this T cell receptor (beta chain) was carried out in a study of T cells in localized non-small cell lung cancer. Assay used: immunoSEQ multiplex PCR; TCRdb lists only in-frame clones, some missing. This sample has under 40,000 clones, with roughly 90% found just once. About this clone itself: The antigen remains unidentified.

Study observations and caveats: Turning up in adjacent lung were a median around 60 of the top 100 tumor clones.

CDR3 size: 11 residues. The V end lost 5 bases, the J end lost 1 base, and 2 bases lay between the germline ends. Germline CDR1 PRHDT, CDR2 FYEKMQ (reference sequence). The chain is built from TRBV13 and TRBJ2-5; D gene uncertain. Source: peripheral blood, taken before any cancer treatment. This TCR derives from a woman aged 35 to 75 with stage I lung adenocarcinoma. CDR3 amino acids: CASSPQETQYF. The CDR3, as DNA: TGTGCCAGCAGCCCCCAAGAGACCCAGTACTTC.